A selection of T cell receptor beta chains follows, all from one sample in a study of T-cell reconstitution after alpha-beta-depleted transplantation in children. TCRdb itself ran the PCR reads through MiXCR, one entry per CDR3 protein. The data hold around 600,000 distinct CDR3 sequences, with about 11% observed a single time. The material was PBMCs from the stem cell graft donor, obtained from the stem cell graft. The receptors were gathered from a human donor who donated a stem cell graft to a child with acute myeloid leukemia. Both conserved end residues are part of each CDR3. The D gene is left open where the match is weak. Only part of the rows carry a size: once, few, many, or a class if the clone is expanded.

CDR3 DNA: TGTGCCAGCAGCTTTCGGGGCCTCCAAGAGACCCAGTACTTC
CDR3 protein: CASSFRGLQETQYF
J gene: TRBJ2-5
clone size: NA
V gene: TRBV7-8
D gene: NA

CDR3 DNA: TGTGCCAGCAGCCTTAGCGGGAGGGCAACAGATACGCAGTGTTTT
CDR3 protein: CASSLSGRATDTQCF
J gene: TRBJ2-3
clone size: few
V gene: TRBV6-1
D gene: TRBD2

CDR3 DNA: TGTGCCAGCAGCCCCATGACAGTCTACGAGCAGTACTTC
CDR3 protein: CASSPMTVYEQYF
J gene: TRBJ2-7
clone size: NA
V gene: TRBV7-2
D gene: NA

CDR3 DNA: TGTGCCTGGAGGAGGTCTAGCGGGGGACGGAACATTCAGTACTTC
CDR3 protein: CAWRRSSGGRNIQYF
J gene: TRBJ2-4
clone size: few
V gene: TRBV30
D gene: TRBD2

CDR3 DNA: TGTGCCAGCAGTTACGGGGGGGAGGGTAATGAGCAGTTCTTC
CDR3 protein: CASSYGGEGNEQFF
J gene: TRBJ2-1
clone size: few
V gene: TRBV6-5
D gene: TRBD2

CDR3 DNA: TGTGCCAGCTCACCGTACACCGGGACCCTCTCTGGAAACACCATATATTTT
CDR3 protein: CASSPYTGTLSGNTIYF
J gene: TRBJ1-3
clone size: few
V gene: TRBV18
D gene: NA

CDR3 DNA: TGTGCCAGCAGCCGAGGGACTCTGATCTCCTACAATGAGCAGTTCTTC
CDR3 protein: CASSRGTLISYNEQFF
J gene: TRBJ2-1
clone size: few
V gene: TRBV11-2
D gene: NA

CDR3 DNA: TGCAGCGGGACGAACGGGGGGAACACTGAAGCTTTCTTT
CDR3 protein: CSGTNGGNTEAFF
J gene: TRBJ1-1
clone size: few
V gene: TRBV29-1
D gene: NA

CDR3 DNA: TGCGCCAGCAGAGGGGCAGGTCTATTGAACACTGAAGCTTTCTTT
CDR3 protein: CASRGAGLLNTEAFF
J gene: TRBJ1-1
clone size: NA
V gene: TRBV5-1
D gene: NA

CDR3 DNA: TGCAGCGCCACTGGACAGGGATTAGCCAAAAACATTCAGTACTTC
CDR3 protein: CSATGQGLAKNIQYF
J gene: TRBJ2-4
clone size: NA
V gene: TRBV29-1
D gene: TRBD1

CDR3 DNA: TGCGCCAGCAGCTACCGGACTCGTGATGAGCAGTTCTTC
CDR3 protein: CASSYRTRDEQFF
J gene: TRBJ2-1
clone size: NA
V gene: TRBV5-1
D gene: NA

CDR3 DNA: TGCAGCGTTGAAGATCATGGCGGGAGAAGCACAGATACGCAGTATTTT
CDR3 protein: CSVEDHGGRSTDTQYF
J gene: TRBJ2-3
clone size: few
V gene: TRBV29-1
D gene: TRBD2

CDR3 DNA: TGTGCCAGCAGCGGGCTGGTGGACGGCGGGTCTGAAGCTTTCTTT
CDR3 protein: CASSGLVDGGSEAFF
J gene: TRBJ1-1
clone size: NA
V gene: TRBV5-5
D gene: NA

CDR3 DNA: TGCGCCAGCAGCTTGAGACTAGCCTCCACCGGGGAGCTGTTTTTT
CDR3 protein: CASSLRLASTGELFF
J gene: TRBJ2-2
clone size: many
V gene: TRBV5-1
D gene: TRBD2

CDR3 DNA: TGTGCCAGCAGCCCAGGACTCAGAGACAATGAGCAGTTCTTC
CDR3 protein: CASSPGLRDNEQFF
J gene: TRBJ2-1
clone size: NA
V gene: TRBV9
D gene: NA

CDR3 DNA: TGCAGTGCCCCGAGGACTAGTGTGGTGGAGACCCAGTACTTC
CDR3 protein: CSAPRTSVVETQYF
J gene: TRBJ2-5
clone size: few
V gene: TRBV20-1
D gene: TRBD2

CDR3 DNA: TGCAGTGCTAGAGATGAGACCCCCTACGAGCAGTACTTC
CDR3 protein: CSARDETPYEQYF
J gene: TRBJ2-7
clone size: many
V gene: TRBV20-1
D gene: NA

CDR3 DNA: TGTGCCAGCAGCCCAGATACTAGCGGGAGAGGCGAGCAGTACTTC
CDR3 protein: CASSPDTSGRGEQYF
J gene: TRBJ2-7
clone size: few
V gene: TRBV7-6
D gene: TRBD2

CDR3 DNA: TGTGCCAGCAGTCCTAGGGGGGAGGGAACTGAAGCTTTCTTT
CDR3 protein: CASSPRGEGTEAFF
J gene: TRBJ1-1
clone size: NA
V gene: TRBV12-3/TRBV12-4
D gene: NA

CDR3 DNA: TGCGCCAGCAGACCCGGGACTATCTCCTCCTACGAGCAGTACTTC
CDR3 protein: CASRPGTISSYEQYF
J gene: TRBJ2-7
clone size: few
V gene: TRBV5-1
D gene: TRBD2

CDR3 DNA: TGTGCCAGCAGTTTAAAAGGGGTGGGGAAAACCGGGGAGCTGTTTTTT
CDR3 protein: CASSLKGVGKTGELFF
J gene: TRBJ2-2
clone size: NA
V gene: TRBV12-3/TRBV12-4
D gene: NA

CDR3 DNA: TGTGCCAGCAGCCCGAGAGGGCGGGAGGAAAGCTCCTACAATGAGCAGTTCTTC
CDR3 protein: CASSPRGREESSYNEQFF
J gene: TRBJ2-1
clone size: few
V gene: TRBV14
D gene: TRBD2

CDR3 DNA: TGCAGTCCGGTCCGGACAGGGGGGAACTATGGCTACACCTTC
CDR3 protein: CSPVRTGGNYGYTF
J gene: TRBJ1-2
clone size: few
V gene: TRBV20-1
D gene: TRBD1

CDR3 DNA: TGTGCCAGCAGAAGGACTAGCGGGAGAGGGTACGAGCAGTACTTC
CDR3 protein: CASRRTSGRGYEQYF
J gene: TRBJ2-7
clone size: many
V gene: TRBV6-5
D gene: TRBD2

CDR3 DNA: TGCGCCAGCAGCCCCGGGGGAGGGAGCGGGGTTTTAAATGAGCAGTTCTTC
CDR3 protein: CASSPGGGSGVLNEQFF
J gene: TRBJ2-1
clone size: few
V gene: TRBV4-1
D gene: TRBD2

CDR3 DNA: TGTGCCAGCAGCGCGCAGGGGGCGCGAGGTTTTGGAGGCTCCTACGAGCAGTACTTC
CDR3 protein: CASSAQGARGFGGSYEQYF
J gene: TRBJ2-7
clone size: few
V gene: TRBV9
D gene: TRBD1

CDR3 DNA: TGCAGTGCTACCCCGGGGGGCGATCAGCCCCAGCATTTT
CDR3 protein: CSATPGGDQPQHF
J gene: TRBJ1-5
clone size: NA
V gene: TRBV20-1
D gene: NA

CDR3 DNA: TGTGCCAGCAGTGATGGCTACACCGGGGAGCTGTTTTTT
CDR3 protein: CASSDGYTGELFF
J gene: TRBJ2-2
clone size: few
V gene: TRBV2
D gene: NA

CDR3 DNA: TGTGCCTGGAGGCCCCTGGGAGGCGGCTACGAGCAGTACTTC
CDR3 protein: CAWRPLGGGYEQYF
J gene: TRBJ2-7
clone size: NA
V gene: TRBV30
D gene: NA

CDR3 DNA: TGTGCCAGCAGCCTACTAGCGGGAGGCCAACAAGAGACCCAGTACTTC
CDR3 protein: CASSLLAGGQQETQYF
J gene: TRBJ2-5
clone size: NA
V gene: TRBV7-9
D gene: TRBD2

CDR3 DNA: TGTGCCAGCAGTTTGGGACAGGGGGCGAGTGAGCAGTTCTTC
CDR3 protein: CASSLGQGASEQFF
J gene: TRBJ2-1
clone size: many
V gene: TRBV6-5
D gene: TRBD1

CDR3 DNA: TGTGCCAGCAGACGAAGCGGGAGCTTCAATGAGCAGTTCTTC
CDR3 protein: CASRRSGSFNEQFF
J gene: TRBJ2-1
clone size: many
V gene: TRBV28
D gene: TRBD2

CDR3 DNA: TGCAGTGCTAGAGATCGGACGGGAGGGCCTTTGTTC
CDR3 protein: CSARDRTGGPLF
J gene: TRBJ2-7
clone size: few
V gene: TRBV20-1
D gene: TRBD2

CDR3 DNA: TGTGCCAGCAGTTTGGAGACAGGTTTTGCTGGCTACACCTTC
CDR3 protein: CASSLETGFAGYTF
J gene: TRBJ1-2
clone size: many
V gene: TRBV12-3/TRBV12-4
D gene: NA

CDR3 DNA: TGTGCCAGCAGTCCCGTTTTTGGGACAGGAGCCTTCGCAACCGCTGGGGAGACCCAGTACTTC
CDR3 protein: CASSPVFGTGAFATAGETQYF
J gene: TRBJ2-5
clone size: NA
V gene: TRBV6-2/TRBV6-3
D gene: TRBD1

CDR3 DNA: TGCAGCTCCAGAGGGGGTAGCGGGACAGATACGCAGTATTTT
CDR3 protein: CSSRGGSGTDTQYF
J gene: TRBJ2-3
clone size: NA
V gene: TRBV29-1
D gene: NA

CDR3 DNA: TGTGCCAGCAGTTACCATCCAGATACGCAGTATTTT
CDR3 protein: CASSYHPDTQYF
J gene: TRBJ2-3
clone size: many
V gene: TRBV6-2/TRBV6-3
D gene: NA

CDR3 DNA: TGTGCCAGCGGGGGGACCCGGAGGAACACTGAAGCTTTCTTT
CDR3 protein: CASGGTRRNTEAFF
J gene: TRBJ1-1
clone size: NA
V gene: TRBV28
D gene: NA

CDR3 DNA: TGCAGCGTTGGGGGACTAGCGGGAGGGTTTTCTTACAATGAGCAGTTCTTC
CDR3 protein: CSVGGLAGGFSYNEQFF
J gene: TRBJ2-1
clone size: NA
V gene: TRBV29-1
D gene: TRBD2

CDR3 DNA: TGTGCCACAACGTCGGCCAGGGTCACTGAAGCTTTCTTT
CDR3 protein: CATTSARVTEAFF
J gene: TRBJ1-1
clone size: few
V gene: TRBV2
D gene: NA

CDR3 DNA: TGTGCCTGGAGTATCGGGACAGGTCACTCCGAGCAGTACTTC
CDR3 protein: CAWSIGTGHSEQYF
J gene: TRBJ2-7
clone size: once
V gene: TRBV30
D gene: TRBD1

CDR3 DNA: TGTGCCACCAGTGACCCTCCCAGACAGGGTCAGAATGAGCAGTTCTTC
CDR3 protein: CATSDPPRQGQNEQFF
J gene: TRBJ2-1
clone size: NA
V gene: TRBV24-1
D gene: TRBD1

CDR3 DNA: TGCAGCGCTGTAGTGGCTAGCGGGAGGGCCTACGAGCAGTACTTC
CDR3 protein: CSAVVASGRAYEQYF
J gene: TRBJ2-7
clone size: few
V gene: TRBV29-1
D gene: TRBD2

CDR3 DNA: TGTGCCAGCAGTCCCCTAAAGCTAGCGGGAAGCACAGATACGCAGTATTTT
CDR3 protein: CASSPLKLAGSTDTQYF
J gene: TRBJ2-3
clone size: few
V gene: TRBV28
D gene: TRBD2

CDR3 DNA: TGTGCCAGCAAAATAACGACAGGTTATAACTATGGCTACACCTTC
CDR3 protein: CASKITTGYNYGYTF
J gene: TRBJ1-2
clone size: NA
V gene: TRBV6-5
D gene: NA

CDR3 DNA: TGTGCCAGGAGACAGGGGCCCTCTCGGGAGCAGTACTTC
CDR3 protein: CARRQGPSREQYF
J gene: TRBJ2-7
clone size: many
V gene: TRBV28
D gene: TRBD1

CDR3 DNA: TGTGCCAGCAGCCGCCTGGCGGCTTTGGAGTCGGAGACCCAGTACTTC
CDR3 protein: CASSRLAALESETQYF
J gene: TRBJ2-5
clone size: NA
V gene: TRBV6-1
D gene: NA

CDR3 DNA: TGTGCCAGCACCAAACTCGGACGGTCTGGCACTGAAGCTTTCTTT
CDR3 protein: CASTKLGRSGTEAFF
J gene: TRBJ1-1
clone size: few
V gene: TRBV6-1
D gene: NA

CDR3 DNA: TGTGCCAGCAGCTTAAATACGGGGGGACCGCAACGTGAAGCTTTCTTT
CDR3 protein: CASSLNTGGPQREAFF
J gene: TRBJ1-1
clone size: NA
V gene: TRBV7-8
D gene: NA

CDR3 DNA: TGTGCCACCAGCCGAGGAGCGCAACAGCAAGAGACCCAGTACTTC
CDR3 protein: CATSRGAQQQETQYF
J gene: TRBJ2-5
clone size: NA
V gene: TRBV15
D gene: NA

CDR3 DNA: TGTGCCAGCAGCTTCGGGACTAGCAATTACGAGCAGTACTTC
CDR3 protein: CASSFGTSNYEQYF
J gene: TRBJ2-7
clone size: few
V gene: TRBV7-2
D gene: TRBD2

CDR3 DNA: TGTGCCAGCAGCCATTGGGGCGACAGGGAGAATGAAAAACTGTTTTTT
CDR3 protein: CASSHWGDRENEKLFF
J gene: TRBJ1-4
clone size: many
V gene: TRBV11-2
D gene: TRBD1

CDR3 DNA: TGCAGTGCTAAATGGACTAGTAAAGCCTACGAGCAGTACTTC
CDR3 protein: CSAKWTSKAYEQYF
J gene: TRBJ2-7
clone size: NA
V gene: TRBV20-1
D gene: TRBD2